The 26 T cell receptor beta chains listed next were all sequenced from one sample in a study of T cell repertoires in cytomegalovirus infection. TCRdb recomputed calls from the reads with MiXCR, one row per CDR3 protein. The profile covers approximately 260,000 distinct CDR3 sequences, with 20% to 25% appearing a single time and roughly 19% taken by the ten largest. These receptors' antigens are unknown. The sample here was cultured PBMCs, taken from culture after CMV antigen stimulation. All receptors come from a human donor in good health (CMV status not recorded). Some clones in this sample may be carry-over from other donors' samples.

A few counts support this clonotype. The chain is built from TRBV19 and TRBJ2-1; 9 bases fit TRBD2. Germline V gives CDR1 LNHDA, CDR2 SQIVND (reference sequence). V shed 5 bases, J shed 7 bases, and the junction held 9 bases outside the gene matches. CDR3 length equals 15 residues. DNA of the CDR3: TGTGCCAGTAGTCCCCTAGCGGGACGGCGTAATGAGCAGTTCTTC. Translation gives CASSPLAGRRNEQFF.

This clonotype was counted a few times. The V call is TRBV11-2, the J call TRBJ2-6; possible D gene TRBD1, 5 bases. Trimming shortened V by 3 bases and J by 2 bases, and 11 bases separated the two germline ends. Germline V CDR1 and CDR2: SGHAT, FQNNGV. The CDR3 contains 16 residues. This CDR3 is CASSFSGAAGANVLTF. Here the CDR3 DNA reads TGTGCCAGCAGCTTCTCTGGGGCTGCTGGGGCCAACGTCCTGACTTTC.

This clonotype was found a few times. V and J are TRBV5-4 and TRBJ2-5, with 11 bases lining up with TRBD2. CDR1 SGHNT and CDR2 YYREEE come from the germline V gene (reference sequence). After removal of 2 bases from V and 2 bases from J, the junction contained 2 bases not matched to a gene. This CDR3 spans 15 amino acids. CDR3 DNA: TGTGCCAGCAGCTTAAGACTAGCGGGACAAGAGACCCAGTACTTC. It is translated as CASSLRLAGQETQYF.

The V call is TRBV9, the J call TRBJ2-5; 13 nucleotides line up with TRBD2. The CDR3 consists of 15 residues. Trimming removed 3 bases from V and 6 bases from J; junction bases left unmatched: 5. Germline assignment: CDR1 SGDLS and CDR2 YYNGEE. The DNA of the CDR3 is TGTGCCAGCAGCGCCCGACTAGCGGGAGGTCAGACCCAGTACTTC. As protein: CASSARLAGGQTQYF.

This chain links TRBV7-9 with TRBJ1-5; D is uncertain. CDR1 is SEHNR and CDR2 is FQNEAQ in the germline V gene (reference sequence). The V and J ends lost 4 bases and 4 bases respectively, with 14 bases between them. The CDR3 has 15 amino acids. The CDR3 reads CASSSDRSVNQPQHF. The CDR3 coding sequence is TGTGCCAGCAGCTCGGACCGGTCAGTGAATCAGCCCCAGCATTTT.

This clonotype was picked up many times. The chain is built from TRBV12-3 or TRBV12-4 and TRBJ2-1; D gene unclear. This CDR3 is 22 amino acids long. Trimming took 3 bases from V and 0 from J, leaving 30 bases between them. The DNA of the CDR3 is TGTGCCAGCAGTTTGGGAAAGGGAAGACGTCTAGAAACCCCAAGCTCCTACAATGAGCAGTTCTTC. Encoded protein: CASSLGKGRRLETPSSYNEQFF.

As for this clonotype: The junction does not match germline at one end; this may be a read error. The chain is built from TRBV4-1 and TRBJ2-1; D ambiguous. Germline V CDR1 and CDR2: MGHRA, YSYEKL. The CDR3 has 12 residues. The CDR3 region is CASSDRYNEQSF. CDR3 nucleotides: TGCGCCAGCAGCGACCGTTACAATGAGCAGTCCTTC.

The chain combines TRBV18 with TRBJ1-6; TRBD1 is a possible D gene (5 bases). CDR1 and CDR2 from the germline V gene are KGHSH and LQKENI. The CDR3 consists of 13 residues. V dropped 7 bases and J dropped 8 bases, with 12 bases sitting between them. CDR3 in DNA: TGTGCCAGCTTCGACAGCCTGGATTCACCCCTCCACTTT. Amino acids: CASFDSLDSPLHF.

This clonotype was seen more than once but under ten times. The chain links TRBV2 to TRBJ2-7, with 7 nucleotides matching TRBD1. The CDR3 covers 13 residues. Germline assignment: CDR1 SNHLY and CDR2 FYNNEI. The J segment lost 5 bases and the V segment lost 4 bases, leaving 5 bases of the junction unmatched. Here the CDR3 DNA reads TGTGCCAGCAGTGGACAGGGATTGCACGAGCAGTACTTC. Encoded protein: CASSGQGLHEQYF.

The chain couples TRBV24-1 to TRBJ1-5; no clear D. Germline assignment: CDR1 KGHDR and CDR2 SFDVKD. The V end was cut by 5 bases, the J end by 3 bases, with 10 bases between. CDR3 length: 14 amino acids. DNA for the CDR3: TGTGCCACCAGTGGAGCCGGGAACAATCAGCCCCAGCATTTT. This codes for CATSGAGNNQPQHF.

Ten or more counts support this clonotype. The chain is built from TRBV12-3 or TRBV12-4 and TRBJ2-2; the match to TRBD2 covers 11 bases. The J segment lost 0 bases and the V segment lost 5 bases, leaving 8 bases of the junction unmatched. The CDR3 is 18 residues long. The CDR3 loop reads CASSPRGTSGANTGELFF. The CDR3 DNA reads TGTGCCAGCAGTCCGAGAGGGACTAGCGGAGCGAACACCGGGGAGCTGTTTTTT.

The V gene is TRBV6-5, the J gene TRBJ1-2, with D tentatively TRBD1 (5 bases). This CDR3 is built from 14 residues. Looked up from germline, CDR1 is MNHEY and CDR2 is SVGAGI. V lost 0 bases and J lost 3, with 8 bases in between. For the CDR3, the DNA is TGTGCCAGCAGTTACTCGACCAGGGACTATGGCTACACCTTC. It yields the protein CASSYSTRDYGYTF.

CDR3 nucleotide sequence: TGTGCCAGCAGTGGGATAGCCAAAAACATTCAGTACTTC. It codes for CASSGIAKNIQYF. The V gene is TRBV2, the J gene TRBJ2-4; D gene uncertain. Trimming took off 4 bases at V and 0 bases at J, with 4 bases between the two ends. Germline lookup yields CDR1 SNHLY and CDR2 FYNNEI. The CDR3 spans 13 residues.

The CDR3 region is CASSFLRNNEQFF. CDR3 sequence (DNA): TGTGCCAGCAGTTTCTTACGCAACAATGAGCAGTTCTTC. This chain connects TRBV12-3 or TRBV12-4 to TRBJ2-1, with unresolved D. The CDR3 is made up of 13 amino acids. The V gene lost 3 bases and the J gene lost 5 bases, with 8 bases spanning the gap.

This clonotype has only a few counts. The CDR3 loop reads CASSALAGGSNEQFF. The CDR3 DNA reads as TGTGCCAGCAGCGCCTTAGCGGGAGGGAGCAATGAGCAGTTCTTC. The chain recombines TRBV9 with TRBJ2-1; 11 bases fit TRBD2. V shed 3 bases, J shed 6 bases, and the junction held 5 bases outside the gene matches. The V gene's germline CDR1 is SGDLS and CDR2 YYNGEE. This CDR3 contains 15 residues.

This clonotype was seen a handful of times. The chain employs TRBV7-2 and TRBJ2-2; the D gene is possibly TRBD1 (6 bases). The CDR3 runs to 16 residues. The germline V gene has CDR1 SGHTA and CDR2 FQGNSA. The V end was cut by 1 base, the J end by 4 bases, with 13 bases between. The CDR3 DNA reads as TGTGCCAGCAGCTTAGAAGCACAGGGAAGCACCGGGGAGCTGTTTTTT. Its translation is CASSLEAQGSTGELFF.

The rearrangement uses TRBV4-1 and TRBJ1-1; no firm D call. The V and J ends lost 4 bases and 6 bases respectively, with 15 bases between them. The CDR3 spans 14 residues. CDR1 is MGHRA, CDR2 YSYEKL, per germline. DNA of the CDR3: TGCGCCAGCAGCCCCCGGGTAAGAGAGGCTGAAGCTTTCTTT. Protein sequence: CASSPRVREAEAFF.

In DNA form, the CDR3 reads TGTGCCAGCAGTTACTCGAAGACAGGGGGGTACAATGAGCAGTTCTTC. It is translated as CASSYSKTGGYNEQFF. V gene TRBV6-2 or TRBV6-3 combines with J gene TRBJ2-1; TRBD1 matches 9 bases. Germline V gene lookup returns CDR1 MNHEY and CDR2 SVGEGT. Germline trimming cut 0 bases from V and 4 bases from J; bases unmatched to any gene: 4. The CDR3 is 16 amino acids.

V is TRBV29-1 and J is TRBJ2-7; 10 bases map to TRBD2. The CDR3 runs 13 residues. Losses at the gene ends were 5 bases for V and 2 bases for J; bases not matched to a gene: 3. Germline V CDR1 and CDR2: SQVTM, ANQGSEA. In DNA, the CDR3 is TGCAGCGTTCCTAGCGGGAGCACCTACGAGCAGTACTTC. Residues: CSVPSGSTYEQYF.

The V gene is TRBV7-6, the J gene TRBJ2-5, with D unresolved. The CDR3 length is 16 residues. V dropped 1 base and J dropped 4 bases, with 16 bases sitting between them. Germline-derived CDR1 and CDR2 are SGHVS and FNYEAQ. The CDR3 DNA reads as TGTGCCAGCAGCTTAGTCGGGTCGGCCTTCGGAGAGACCCAGTACTTC. Translation gives CASSLVGSAFGETQYF.

This clonotype was seen repeatedly, ten times or more. The V and J genes are TRBV7-2 and TRBJ1-3; TRBD1 aligns across 11 bases. The CDR3 loop spans 15 amino acids. Looked up from germline, CDR1 is SGHTA and CDR2 is FQGNSA. The ends lost 1 base at V and 7 bases at J; junction bases unmatched: 3. This chain's CDR3 is CASSLERDRGNTIYF. The CDR3 DNA reads as TGTGCCAGCAGCTTAGAAAGGGACAGGGGGAACACCATATATTTT.

This clonotype was seen once. This sequence joins TRBV7-2 and TRBJ2-3; 7 nucleotides line up with TRBD2. The J segment lost 5 bases and the V segment lost 1 base, leaving 6 bases of the junction unmatched. CDR1 SGHTA and CDR2 FQGNSA come from the germline V gene. The CDR3 length is 15 residues. DNA of the CDR3: TGTGCCAGCAGCTTAGAAGCGGGATGGGGAGATACGCAGTATTTT. Its translation: CASSLEAGWGDTQYF.

The gene calls are TRBV10-1 and TRBJ2-1; 13 nucleotides line up with TRBD2. The CDR3 runs to 19 residues. Germline-derived CDR1 and CDR2 are WNHNN and SYGVQD (reference sequence). V lost 0 bases to trimming and J lost 0 bases; unmatched junction nucleotides: 5. CDR3 sequence reads: CASSESGLAGSSSYNEQFF. CDR3 coding DNA: TGCGCCAGCAGTGAGTCGGGACTAGCGGGGTCGAGCTCCTACAATGAGCAGTTCTTC.

The chain is built from TRBV19 and TRBJ2-7; D ambiguous. The CDR3 extends over 15 amino acids. Germline lookup yields CDR1 LNHDA and CDR2 SQIVND (reference sequence). Trimming shortened V by 5 bases and J by 0 bases, and 14 bases separated the two germline ends. The CDR3 protein is CASSGWTRNSYEQYF. The CDR3 nucleotides are TGTGCCAGTAGTGGGTGGACCAGAAACTCCTACGAGCAGTACTTC. The full variable domain, rest sourced from reference TRBV19 and TRBJ2-7, is DGGITQSPKYLFRKEGQNVTLSCEQNLNHDAMYWYRQDPGQGLRLIYYSQIVNDFQKGDIAEGYSVSREKKESFPLTVTSAQKNPTAFYLCASSGWTRNSYEQYFGPGTRLTVT.

This clonotype was found many times. The J gene is TRBJ1-5, the V gene TRBV7-8, with TRBD1 matching 9 bases. V gave up 3 bases and J gave up 2 bases; unmatched junction bases: 5. Germline V lookup: CDR1 SGHVS, CDR2 FQNEAQ. This CDR3 contains 16 residues. The CDR3 protein is CASSLRTGERNQPQHF. The CDR3 DNA reads TGTGCCAGCAGCTTGCGGACAGGGGAACGCAATCAGCCCCAGCATTTT.

In this sample, this clonotype turned up a few times. The chain uses TRBV20-1 and TRBJ1-2, with D possibly being TRBD1 (6 bases). Germline lookup yields CDR1 DFQATT and CDR2 SNEGSKA (reference sequence). This CDR3 contains 13 residues. Trimming took 7 bases from V and 2 from J, leaving 14 bases between them. The CDR3, as DNA: TGCAGTGGACAGGCTGTTTTAAACTATGGCTACACCTTC. This gives the protein CSGQAVLNYGYTF.